The source of this T cell receptor beta chain is a study of T cell repertoires in cytomegalovirus infection (dated by TCRdb to between 2018 and 2020). Context from the whole study: The peptide stimulations were aimed at well-studied HLA-B-restricted epitopes as well as recently identified HLA-C-restricted CMV epitopes, whose presentation resists viral immunomodulation. Because public TCR beta signatures pointed to carriage of CMV infection together with the matching HLA type, the HLA type of each donor mattered for the analysis. On the study overall, not on this receptor specifically: In both this cohort and an independent roughly 330-donor cohort, the cumulative frequency of public TCR beta family members distinguished carriers of CMV infection plus the relevant HLA type. The ex vivo response was dominated by HLA-C-restricted CMV-specific TCR beta clonotypes, which also provided the single most frequent clonotype in two of eight donors.

Sequencing used an Illumina HiSeq 1500. Clones were called with MiXCR by TCRdb after fastp trimmed the public reads at Q25, and only in-frame beta chains were retained. Each entry is one CDR3 protein sequence, shown with its most common DNA and genes. For this sample there are about 700,000 distinct CDR3 sequences; around 35% appear just once. The ten largest account for over 15% of the sample. Per the publication, the treatment or condition label means: in vitro stimulation with specific CMV peptide epitopes to enrich CMV-specific T cells. This clonotype was observed a handful of times. It lacks a known antigen. No clone much larger than this one lies a single base away; base qualities are absent. This sample comprised cultured PBMCs, obtained from culture after CMV antigen stimulation. The sequence was obtained from a human donor in good health (CMV status not recorded). Some clones in this sample may be carry-over from other donors' samples.

In nucleotide form, the sequence is TGTGCCAGCAGTGGGTGGACGTTAGAAGAGACCCAGTACTTC. This gives the protein CASSGWTLEETQYF. This sequence uses TRBV25-1 and TRBJ2-5; the D gene is not confidently resolved. According to the germline V gene, CDR1 reads MGHDK and CDR2 reads SYGVNS. CDR3 length: 14 amino acids, cysteine to phenylalanine. This entry keeps only the CDR3 DNA: 42 bases, framed from base 1. V gives up 4 bases and J gives up 3 bases, and the segment between their germline ends measures 12 bases.